The T cell receptor beta chain under discussion was sequenced for a study of blood T cell repertoires in COVID-19. At the level of the study: Spain, Italy and the United States supplied samples that represented acute and convalescent COVID-19. Nucleic acid was either cDNA or gDNA, and it came from T cells, B-cell-depleted T cells, or PBMCs.

V was shortened by 6 bases and J by 2 bases, with 13 bases between the two germline ends. CDR1 is MDHEN, CDR2 SYDVKM, per germline. The CDR3 contains 15 residues. In the source study's methods: Using reference gene primer amplification, nucleated cell counts were estimated. Generated by immunoSEQ multiplex PCR, the TCRdb table keeps only in-frame clones and is missing some. V, J and clone size were drawn from that table, and D and trimming were deduced from the DNA. The profile shows hundreds of thousands of clones, roughly 88% of them singletons. The sequence was collected from a woman in her 30s who had recovered from COVID-19. The specimen was peripheral blood. The chain uses TRBV28 and TRBJ2-2; a weak D match, TRBD2 (6 bases). Written as DNA, the CDR3 is TGTGCCAGCAGCCACGGCGGGGCTAACACCGGGGAGCTGTTTTTT. Its translation: CASSHGGANTGELFF.